The T cell receptor beta chain under discussion was sequenced for a study of technical replicates of blood from four donors. Profiled with immunoSEQ multiplex PCR; TCRdb holds only in-frame clones, not every one. The sample records some 80,000 clones, approximately 92% being singletons. The specimen was T cells isolated from PBMCs. The source of this sequence is a human donor in good health.

CDR3 region: CASKEGGQPQHF. CDR3 DNA sequence: TGTGCCAGCAAAGAGGGAGGTCAGCCCCAGCATTTT. The rearrangement joins TRBV6-6 to TRBJ1-5; unclear D gene. Per germline, CDR1 MNHNY and CDR2 SVGAGI (reference sequence). Trimming left V 7 bases short and J 6 bases short, with 10 bases between. The CDR3 is 12 amino acids.